The clone carrying this TCR beta chain was found many times. The antigen is unknown. Amplification targeted TCR beta CDR3 regions from RNA transcripts. TCR CDR3 regions were first amplified by RT-PCR with HTBI primers. TCRdb re-analysed the multiplex PCR reads in MiXCR, keeping a single row per CDR3 protein. In the table there are about 620,000 distinct CDR3 sequences, 15% to 20% of which are singletons. The V end was cut by 2 bases, the J end by 3 bases, with 9 bases between. The CDR3 length is 13 residues. Germline CDR1 SGHRS, CDR2 YFSETQ. The PBMCs were sourced from fresh peripheral blood (about 10 ml). This specimen comes from a study of T cells in Graves' hyperthyroidism and ophthalmopathy. Study-level background: Before any treatment, at initial diagnosis, peripheral blood was collected. Findings and caveats of the study: Blood also held most thyroid clonotypes expanded beyond 0.001.

The sample taken for sequencing was blood. The V and J genes are TRBV5-1 and TRBJ2-7; D not resolved. The TCR originated in a woman under 40 with Graves' hyperthyroidism. The chain's CDR3 is CASSLNHGYEQYF. CDR3 coding DNA: TGCGCCAGCAGCTTAAACCACGGCTACGAGCAGTACTTC. Combining the CDR3 with reference TRBV5-1 and TRBJ2-7 gives the whole variable domain KAGVTQTPRYLIKTRGQQVTLSCSPISGHRSVSWYQQTPGQGLQFLFEYFSETQRNKGNFPGRFSGRQFSNSRSEMNVSTLELGDSALYLCASSLNHGYEQYFGPGTRLTVT.